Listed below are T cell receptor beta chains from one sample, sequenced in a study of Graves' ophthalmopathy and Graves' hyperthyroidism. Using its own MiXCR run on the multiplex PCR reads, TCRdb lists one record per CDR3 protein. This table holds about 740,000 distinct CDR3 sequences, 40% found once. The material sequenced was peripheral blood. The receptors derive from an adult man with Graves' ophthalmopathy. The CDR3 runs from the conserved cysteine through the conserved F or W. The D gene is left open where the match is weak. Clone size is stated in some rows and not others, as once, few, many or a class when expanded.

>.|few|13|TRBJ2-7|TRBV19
TGTGCCAGTAGTGAGAGGGATAACTACGAGCAGTACTTC
CASSERDNYEQYF
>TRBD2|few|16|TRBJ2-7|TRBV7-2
TGTGCCAGCAGCTTAGGGTTTCTAGCGGAGAAATACGAGCAGTACTTC
CASSLGFLAEKYEQYF
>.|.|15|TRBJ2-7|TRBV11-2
TGTGCCAGCAGCTTAGACCGAATGAGCTCCTACGAGCAGTACTTC
CASSLDRMSSYEQYF
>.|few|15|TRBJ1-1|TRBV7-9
TGTGCCAGCAGCTTAATAGCCGGGGAGAGGACTGAAGCTTTCTTT
CASSLIAGERTEAFF
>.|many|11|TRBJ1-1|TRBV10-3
TGTGCCTCCCAAGAGGGTGGGGAAGCTTTCTTT
CASQEGGEAFF
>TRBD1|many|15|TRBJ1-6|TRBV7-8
TGTGCCAGCAGCTTCGGGACAGAATCTAATTCACCCCTCCACTTT
CASSFGTESNSPLHF
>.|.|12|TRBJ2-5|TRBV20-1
TGCAGTGCTAGAGGAGGGGCCCAGACCCAGTACTTC
CSARGGAQTQYF
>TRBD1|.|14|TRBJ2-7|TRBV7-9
TGTGCCAGCAGTCGGACAGGGTTTGGCCACGAGCAGTACTTC
CASSRTGFGHEQYF
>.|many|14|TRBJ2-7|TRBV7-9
TGTGCCAGCAGCTTAGTTTTAGGGGACAACGAGCAGTACTTC
CASSLVLGDNEQYF
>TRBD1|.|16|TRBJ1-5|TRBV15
TGTGCCACCAGCAGGGTGGACAGGGGGAGCAATCAGCCCCAGCATTTT
CATSRVDRGSNQPQHF
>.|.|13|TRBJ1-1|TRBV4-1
TGCGCCAGCAGCCACCAGGGCAGAACTGAAGCTTTCTTT
CASSHQGRTEAFF
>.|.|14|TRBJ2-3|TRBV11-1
TGTGCCAGCAGCTTCGCGCCTAGCACAGATACGCAGTATTTT
CASSFAPSTDTQYF
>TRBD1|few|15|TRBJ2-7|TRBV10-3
TGTGCCAGCAGCCCCGGACAGGGGGCTCGCTACGAGCAGTACTTC
CASSPGQGARYEQYF
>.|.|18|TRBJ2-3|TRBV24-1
TGTGCCACCAGTGATTGGGGGTATCGAACTTCCGGCACAGATACGCAGTATTTT
CATSDWGYRTSGTDTQYF
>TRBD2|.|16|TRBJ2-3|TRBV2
TGTGCCAGCAGTGAAACTAGCGGGGGTGACACAGATACGCAGTATTTT
CASSETSGGDTDTQYF
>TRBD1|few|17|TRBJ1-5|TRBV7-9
TGTGCCAGCAGCCTAGGGGGCCAGGGCAGTAGCAATCAGCCCCAGCATTTT
CASSLGGQGSSNQPQHF
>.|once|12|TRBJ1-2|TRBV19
TGTGCCAGTACTCACGGGGGCTATGGCTACACCTTC
CASTHGGYGYTF
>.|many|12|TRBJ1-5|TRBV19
TGTGCCAGTAGTCAGACTAATCAGCCCCAGCATTTT
CASSQTNQPQHF
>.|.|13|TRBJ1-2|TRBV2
TGTGCCAGCACGTACCCTTTGGAGGGTCGCTACACCTTC
CASTYPLEGRYTF
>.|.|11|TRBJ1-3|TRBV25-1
TGTGCCGATCTCTCTGGAAACACCATATATTTT
CADLSGNTIYF
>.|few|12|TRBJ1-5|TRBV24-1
TGTGCCAGCACAGGGTCGGGCCAGCCCCAGCATTTT
CASTGSGQPQHF
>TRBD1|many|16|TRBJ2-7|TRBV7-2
TGTGCCAGCAGCGCAACCCCCGGGACAGGGGCCTACGAGCAGTACTTC
CASSATPGTGAYEQYF
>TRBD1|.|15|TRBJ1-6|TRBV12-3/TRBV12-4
TGTGCCAGCAGTACCGGGACAGGGGGCGGTTCACCCCTCCACTTT
CASSTGTGGGSPLHF
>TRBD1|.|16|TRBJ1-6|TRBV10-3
TGTGCCAGCAGTTCCGGGACAGGAAGGGATAATTCACCCCTCCACTTT
CASSSGTGRDNSPLHF
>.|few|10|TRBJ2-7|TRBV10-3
TGTGCCAGCGGAACAGGACAGCAGTACTTC
CASGTGQQYF
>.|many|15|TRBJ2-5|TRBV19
TGTGCCAGTAGTCCCCCGGGGACGTACCAAGAGACCCAGTACTTC
CASSPPGTYQETQYF
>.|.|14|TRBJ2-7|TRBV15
TGTGCCACCAGCAGAGGGGTGAGAACCTACGAGCAGTACTTC
CATSRGVRTYEQYF
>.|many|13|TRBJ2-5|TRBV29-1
TGCAGCGTTGAACAAGGGGTCCAAGAGACCCAGTACTTC
CSVEQGVQETQYF
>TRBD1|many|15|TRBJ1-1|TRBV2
TGTGCCAGCAGTGAGTGGGACAGGGGTTGGACTGAAGCTTTCTTT
CASSEWDRGWTEAFF
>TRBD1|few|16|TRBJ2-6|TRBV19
TGTGCCAGCAGGGACAGGGGACTCTCTGGGGCCAACGTCCTGACTTTC
CASRDRGLSGANVLTF
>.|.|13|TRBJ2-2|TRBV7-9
TGTGCCAGCAGCTTAAAACCCACCGGGGAGCTGTTTTTT
CASSLKPTGELFF
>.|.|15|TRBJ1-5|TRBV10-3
TGTGCCAGCAGGAGACAGAATAATAGCAATCAGCCCCAGCATTTT
CASRRQNNSNQPQHF
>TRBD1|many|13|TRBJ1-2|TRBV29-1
TGCAGCGAGAGGGACAGAGTTAACTATGGCTACACCTTC
CSERDRVNYGYTF
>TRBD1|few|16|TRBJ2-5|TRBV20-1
TGCAGTGCTAGAGCCCTGACAGGGTTCGGGCAAGAGACCCAGTACTTC
CSARALTGFGQETQYF
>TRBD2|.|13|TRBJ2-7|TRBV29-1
TGCAGTGGATCTAGCGGAGCCTCCTACGAGCAGTACTTC
CSGSSGASYEQYF
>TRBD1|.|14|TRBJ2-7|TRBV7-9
TGTGCCAGCAGCTCTGGACAGGGGGCGCGGCGGCAGTACTTC
CASSSGQGARRQYF
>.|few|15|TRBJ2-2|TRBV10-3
TGTGCCATCACCCAGGGTGCCGCGAACACCGGGGAGCTGTTTTTT
CAITQGAANTGELFF
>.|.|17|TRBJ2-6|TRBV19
TGTGCCAGTAGTGAGTTGACGGTGTACTCTGGGGCCAACGTCCTGACTTTC
CASSELTVYSGANVLTF
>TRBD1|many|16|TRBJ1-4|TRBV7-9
TGTGCCAGCAGCTTAGATCCGGGACAGGGTGGTGAAAAACTGTTTTTT
CASSLDPGQGGEKLFF